This TCR beta chain was obtained from a study of T cells in Graves' hyperthyroidism and ophthalmopathy. The length of the CDR3 is 14 residues. CDR1 is DFQATT, CDR2 SNEGSKA, per germline (reference sequence). Between the trimmed V and J ends, which lost 6 bases and 0 bases, there was a span of 15 bases. Many counts were recorded for this clonotype. TCR beta CDR3 regions were amplified from RNA transcripts. HTBI primers were employed in a first-round RT-PCR of the TCR CDR3. Each CDR3 protein is one row after TCRdb ran MiXCR on the multiplex PCR reads. The sample has around 260,000 distinct CDR3 sequences; 25% are singletons.

Sequencing was done on a sample of blood. This chain joins TRBV20-1 and TRBJ2-7; TRBD2 is a possible D gene (6 bases). This clonotype was sampled from a man aged 35 to 55 with Graves' hyperthyroidism that later progressed to Graves' ophthalmopathy. The CDR3 sequence is CSAFLADSSYEQYF. CDR3 DNA sequence: TGCAGTGCCTTTTTAGCGGATAGCTCCTACGAGCAGTACTTC.